The sequence of this T cell receptor beta chain was determined in a study of CD8 T cells in Susac syndrome. Study details: Patients with Susac syndrome who were sequenced included more than five with active disease and roughly eight in remission. Patients with Susac syndrome, at blood draw, were therapy-naive, on corticosteroids, or on intravenous immunoglobulin alone.

After extraction with the RNeasy kit, roughly 0.45 to 1 ug of the RNA was reverse transcribed using random hexamers. TCRdb re-analysed the immunoSEQ multiplex PCR reads in MiXCR, keeping a single row per CDR3 protein. The sample has roughly 100,000 distinct CDR3 sequences; approximately 94% are singletons. Sequencing targeted TCR beta in blood CD8+ and CD4+ T cells. V lost 0 bases, J lost 5 bases, and 14 bases lay in between. The CDR3 extends over 15 amino acids. In germline, CDR1 is SGHTA, CDR2 FQGNSA. V is TRBV7-2 and J is TRBJ2-7; a weak D match, TRBD1 (5 bases). The specimen sequenced was CD8+ T cells from PBMCs. This TCR derives from a human donor with Susac syndrome. CDR3 sequence: CASSLAPATAHEQYF. DNA for the CDR3: TGTGCCAGCAGCTTAGCGCCTGCGACAGCTCACGAGCAGTACTTC.